This TCR beta chain was sequenced during a study of Ad26.COV2.S vaccination and SARS-CoV-2 variants. Across the study: Doses of Ad26.COV2.S were injected into muscle once or twice, 56 days apart.

Sequenced by immunoSEQ multiplex PCR; TCRdb stores in-frame clones only, minus some. The sample records about 680,000 clones, around 92% being singletons. V gave up 3 bases and J gave up 3 bases, with 9 bases separating them. Germline lookup yields CDR1 SGHNT and CDR2 YYREEE (reference sequence). The CDR3 has 13 residues. Described treatment: roughly 18 received Ad26.COV2.S at low or high dose, single or two shots; a few received placebo; per-sample allocation not given. Samples were taken on day 63 after the first vaccine or placebo injection. The shot given was an Ad26 vector that makes Wuhan-strain SARS-CoV-2 spike. This clone was picked up one time.

The receptor's source is a person aged 18-65 years who received the Ad26.COV2.S COVID-19 vaccine or a placebo. The sample consisted of peripheral blood, taken in a trial of Ad26.COV2.S vaccine versus placebo. V usage is TRBV5-4 and J usage is TRBJ1-2, with D perhaps matching TRBD1 (5 bases). In DNA, the CDR3 is TGTGCCAGCAGCTCTGGAGGGGACTATGGCTACACCTTC. Translating gives CASSSGGDYGYTF.